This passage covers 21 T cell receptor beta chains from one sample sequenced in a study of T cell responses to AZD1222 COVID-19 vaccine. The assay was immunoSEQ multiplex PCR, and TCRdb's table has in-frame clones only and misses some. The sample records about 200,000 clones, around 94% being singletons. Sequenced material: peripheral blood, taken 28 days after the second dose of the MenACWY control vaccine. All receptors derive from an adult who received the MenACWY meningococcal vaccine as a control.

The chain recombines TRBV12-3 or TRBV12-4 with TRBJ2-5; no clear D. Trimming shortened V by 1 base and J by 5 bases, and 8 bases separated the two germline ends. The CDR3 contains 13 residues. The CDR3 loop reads CASSLGFRETQYF. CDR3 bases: TGTGCCAGCAGTTTAGGCTTTCGGGAGACCCAGTACTTC.

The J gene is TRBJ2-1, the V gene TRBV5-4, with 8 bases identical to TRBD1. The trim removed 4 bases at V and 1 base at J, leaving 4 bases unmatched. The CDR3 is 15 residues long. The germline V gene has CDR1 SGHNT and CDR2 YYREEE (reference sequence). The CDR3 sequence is CASSVGQGSYNEQFF. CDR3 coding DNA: TGTGCCAGCAGCGTCGGACAGGGATCCTACAATGAGCAGTTCTTC.

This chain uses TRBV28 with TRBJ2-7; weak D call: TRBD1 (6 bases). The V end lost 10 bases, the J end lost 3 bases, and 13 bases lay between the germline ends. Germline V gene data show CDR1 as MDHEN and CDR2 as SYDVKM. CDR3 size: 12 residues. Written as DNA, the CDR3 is TGTGCCACCACGGACAGCAACTACGAGCAGTACTTC. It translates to CATTDSNYEQYF. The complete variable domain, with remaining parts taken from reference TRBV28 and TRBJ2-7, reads DVKVTQSSRYLVKRTGEKVFLECVQDMDHENMFWYRQDPGLGLRLIYFSYDVKMKEKGDIPEGYSVSREKKERFSLILESASTNQTSMYLCATTDSNYEQYFGPGTRLTVT.

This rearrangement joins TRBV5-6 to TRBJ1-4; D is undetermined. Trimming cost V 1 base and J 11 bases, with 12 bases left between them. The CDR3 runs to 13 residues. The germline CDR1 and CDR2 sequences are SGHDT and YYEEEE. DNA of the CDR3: TGTGCCAGCAGCTTGACAAATCCCGGGAAACTGTTTTTT. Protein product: CASSLTNPGKLFF.

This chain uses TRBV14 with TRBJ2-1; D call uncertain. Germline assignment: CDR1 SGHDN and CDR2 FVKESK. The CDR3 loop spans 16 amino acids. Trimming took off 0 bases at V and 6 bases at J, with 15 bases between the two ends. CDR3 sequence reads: CASSQDVGHVGNEQFF. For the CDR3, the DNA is TGTGCCAGCAGCCAAGACGTAGGCCACGTGGGCAATGAGCAGTTCTTC.

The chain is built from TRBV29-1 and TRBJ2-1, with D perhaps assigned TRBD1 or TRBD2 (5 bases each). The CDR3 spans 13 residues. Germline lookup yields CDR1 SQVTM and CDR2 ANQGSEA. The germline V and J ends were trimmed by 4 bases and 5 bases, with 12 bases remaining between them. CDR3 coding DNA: TGCAGCGTTGGCGACGGGGACCACAATGAGCAGTTCTTC. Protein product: CSVGDGDHNEQFF.

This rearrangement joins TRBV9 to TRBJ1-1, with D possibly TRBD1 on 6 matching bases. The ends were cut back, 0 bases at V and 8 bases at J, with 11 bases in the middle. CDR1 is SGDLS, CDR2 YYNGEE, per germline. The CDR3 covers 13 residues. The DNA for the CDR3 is TGTGCCAGCAGCGTAGCGGGGGGGCAGGAAGCTTTCTTT. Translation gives CASSVAGGQEAFF.

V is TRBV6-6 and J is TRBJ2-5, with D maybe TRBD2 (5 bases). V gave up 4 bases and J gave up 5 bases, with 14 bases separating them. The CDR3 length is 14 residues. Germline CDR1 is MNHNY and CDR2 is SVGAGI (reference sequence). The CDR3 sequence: CASSSLRGDETQYF. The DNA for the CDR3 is TGTGCCAGCAGTTCACTACGGGGTGACGAGACCCAGTACTTC.

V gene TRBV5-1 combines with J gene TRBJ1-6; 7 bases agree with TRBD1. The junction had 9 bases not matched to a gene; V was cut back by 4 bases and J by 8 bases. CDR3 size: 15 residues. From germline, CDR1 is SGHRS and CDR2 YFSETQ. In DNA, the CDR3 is TGCGCCAGCAGCCGCTGGACAGGTGCGGATTCACCCCTCCACTTT. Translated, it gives CASSRWTGADSPLHF.

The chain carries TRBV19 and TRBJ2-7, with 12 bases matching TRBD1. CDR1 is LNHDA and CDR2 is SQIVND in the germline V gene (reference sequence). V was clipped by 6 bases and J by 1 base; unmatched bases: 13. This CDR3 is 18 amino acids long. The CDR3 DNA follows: TGTGCCAGTAGGCAATCACCTGGGACAGGGGGCCGTTCCTACGAGCAGTACTTC. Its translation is CASRQSPGTGGRSYEQYF. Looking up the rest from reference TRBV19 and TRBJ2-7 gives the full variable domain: DGGITQSPKYLFRKEGQNVTLSCEQNLNHDAMYWYRQDPGQGLRLIYYSQIVNDFQKGDIAEGYSVSREKKESFPLTVTSAQKNPTAFYLCASRQSPGTGGRSYEQYFGPGTRLTVT.

The DNA of the CDR3 is TGCGCCAGCAGCGTGTCTGAAGGACCCTACAATGAGCAGTTCTTC. It encodes CASSVSEGPYNEQFF. The chain is built from TRBV4-1 and TRBJ2-1, with D unresolved. V was cut by 5 bases and J by 2 bases, with 13 bases left in between. From germline, CDR1 is MGHRA and CDR2 YSYEKL. The CDR3 has 15 amino acids.

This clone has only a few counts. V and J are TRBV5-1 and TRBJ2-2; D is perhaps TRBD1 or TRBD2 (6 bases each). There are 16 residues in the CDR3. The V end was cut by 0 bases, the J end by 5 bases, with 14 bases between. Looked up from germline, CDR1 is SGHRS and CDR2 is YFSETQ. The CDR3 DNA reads TGCGCCAGCAGCTTGGCTGGGGGGCGGAGGACCGGGGAGCTGTTTTTT. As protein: CASSLAGGRRTGELFF.

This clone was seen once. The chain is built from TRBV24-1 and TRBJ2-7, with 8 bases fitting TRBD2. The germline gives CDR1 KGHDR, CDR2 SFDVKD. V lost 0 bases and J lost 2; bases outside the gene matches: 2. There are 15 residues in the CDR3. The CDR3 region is CATSDLREGPYEQYF. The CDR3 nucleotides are TGTGCCACCAGTGATTTGCGGGAGGGGCCCTACGAGCAGTACTTC.

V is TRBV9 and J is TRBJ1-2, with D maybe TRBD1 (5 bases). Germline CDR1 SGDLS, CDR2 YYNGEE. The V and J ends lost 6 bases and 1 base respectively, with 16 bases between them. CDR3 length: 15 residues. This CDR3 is CASTKISGVNYGYTF. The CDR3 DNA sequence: TGTGCCAGCACCAAGATCTCGGGGGTTAACTATGGCTACACCTTC.

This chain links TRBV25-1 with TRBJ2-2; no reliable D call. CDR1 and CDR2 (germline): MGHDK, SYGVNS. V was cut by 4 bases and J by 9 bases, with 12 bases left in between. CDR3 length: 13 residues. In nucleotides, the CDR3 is TGTGCCAGCAGTGCCTCTTCCCGTCGGGAGCTGTTTTTT. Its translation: CASSASSRRELFF. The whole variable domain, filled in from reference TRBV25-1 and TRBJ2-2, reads EADIYQTPRYLVIGTGKKITLECSQTMGHDKMYWYQQDPGMELHLIHYSYGVNSTEKGDLSSESTVSRIRTEHFPLTLESARPSHTSQYLCASSASSRRELFFGEGSRLTVL.

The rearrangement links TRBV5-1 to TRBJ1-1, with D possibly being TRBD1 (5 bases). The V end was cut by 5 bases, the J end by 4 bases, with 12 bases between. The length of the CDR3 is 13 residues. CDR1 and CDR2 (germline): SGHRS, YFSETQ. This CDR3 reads CASRVEGLTEAFF. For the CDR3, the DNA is TGCGCCAGCAGGGTAGAGGGGCTCACTGAAGCTTTCTTT.

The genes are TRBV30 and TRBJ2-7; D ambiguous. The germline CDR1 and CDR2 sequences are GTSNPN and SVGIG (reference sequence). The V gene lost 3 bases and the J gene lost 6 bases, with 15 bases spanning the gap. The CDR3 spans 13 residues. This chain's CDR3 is CAWSPSGVGEQYF. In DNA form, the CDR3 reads TGTGCCTGGAGCCCCTCGGGCGTGGGCGAGCAGTACTTC.

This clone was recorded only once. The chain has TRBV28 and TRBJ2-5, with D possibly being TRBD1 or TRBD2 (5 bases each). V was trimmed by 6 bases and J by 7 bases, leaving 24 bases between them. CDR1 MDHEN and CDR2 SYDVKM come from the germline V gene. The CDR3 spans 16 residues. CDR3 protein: CASRVSILGGQGTQYF. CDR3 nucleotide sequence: TGTGCCAGCAGAGTGAGCATTCTCGGAGGCCAGGGGACCCAGTACTTC.

The CDR3 here is CASSPGTGGSAFF. The CDR3 DNA is TGTGCCAGCAGCCCCGGGACAGGGGGCAGCGCTTTCTTT. This rearrangement joins TRBV7-3 to TRBJ1-1; 12 bases align to TRBD1. J lost 11 bases, V lost 5 bases, and 6 bases had no gene match. Per germline, CDR1 SGHTA and CDR2 FQGTGA. The CDR3 sequence is 13 residues long.

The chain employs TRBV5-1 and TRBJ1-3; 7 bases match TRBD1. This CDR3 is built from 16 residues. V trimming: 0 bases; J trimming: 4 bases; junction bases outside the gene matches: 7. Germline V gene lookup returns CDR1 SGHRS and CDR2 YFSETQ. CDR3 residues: CASSLAPGTEGNTIYF. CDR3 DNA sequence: TGCGCCAGCAGCTTGGCCCCCGGGACAGAGGGAAACACCATATATTTT.

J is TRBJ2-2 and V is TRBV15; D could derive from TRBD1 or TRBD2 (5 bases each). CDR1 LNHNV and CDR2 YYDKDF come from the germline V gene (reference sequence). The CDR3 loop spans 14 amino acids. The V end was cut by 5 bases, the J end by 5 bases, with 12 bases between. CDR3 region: CATSFRDGTGELFF. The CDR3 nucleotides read TGTGCCACCAGCTTCCGGGACGGTACCGGGGAGCTGTTTTTT.